The sequence of this T cell receptor (beta chain) was determined in a study of blood T cell repertoires in COVID-19. As for the study in general: Acute-phase and convalescent COVID-19 samples originated in the United States, Italy and Spain. Nucleic acid was either cDNA or gDNA, and it came from T cells, B-cell-depleted T cells, or PBMCs.

In the study's own analysis: Amplified reference gene primers provided the basis for estimating nucleated cell counts. Clones were sequenced by immunoSEQ multiplex PCR, and TCRdb holds only the in-frame ones, with some missing. V, J and clone size derive from that table, while D and trimming were established from the DNA sequence. There are 150,000 to 200,000 clones in the sample; approximately 90% occur only once, and about 5.3% lies in the top ten. Germline assignment: CDR1 LNHNV and CDR2 YYDKDF (reference sequence). The CDR3 has 17 residues. Deletions cut 0 bases from V and 2 bases from J, with 14 bases between.

The sample comprised peripheral blood. This chain connects TRBV15 to TRBJ1-5; tentative D call: TRBD1 (6 bases). This receptor was taken from a man aged 18 to 29 with COVID-19, enrolled during active disease. This CDR3 reads CATSRDRGARGNQPQHF. The CDR3 bases are TGTGCCACCAGCAGAGATCGGGGGGCGAGAGGCAATCAGCCCCAGCATTTT.